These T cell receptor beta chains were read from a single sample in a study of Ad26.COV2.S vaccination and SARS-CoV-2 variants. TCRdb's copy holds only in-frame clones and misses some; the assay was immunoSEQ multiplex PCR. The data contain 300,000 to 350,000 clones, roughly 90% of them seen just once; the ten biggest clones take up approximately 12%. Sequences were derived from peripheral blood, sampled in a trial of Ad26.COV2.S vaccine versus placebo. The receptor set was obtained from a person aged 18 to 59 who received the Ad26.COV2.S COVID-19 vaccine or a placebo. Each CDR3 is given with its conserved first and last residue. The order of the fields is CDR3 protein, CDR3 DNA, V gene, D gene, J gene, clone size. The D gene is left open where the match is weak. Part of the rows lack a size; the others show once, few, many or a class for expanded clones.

cdr3_aa: CASSFSSKVAMNTEAFF; cdr3_nt: TGCGCCAGCAGCTTCAGCAGTAAGGTGGCGATGAACACTGAAGCTTTCTTT; v_call: TRBV5-1; d_call: NA; j_call: TRBJ1-1; clone_size: NA
cdr3_aa: CAISAGQGNSYEQYF; cdr3_nt: TGTGCCATCAGCGCCGGACAGGGCAACTCCTACGAGCAGTACTTC; v_call: TRBV10-3; d_call: TRBD1; j_call: TRBJ2-7; clone_size: NA
cdr3_aa: CASSPRTRGSPLHF; cdr3_nt: TGTGCCAGCAGTCCCCGGACAAGAGGGTCACCCCTCCACTTT; v_call: TRBV2; d_call: NA; j_call: TRBJ1-6; clone_size: NA
cdr3_aa: CASVPLGRSETQYF; cdr3_nt: TGTGCCAGCGTGCCCTTGGGGCGGAGTGAGACCCAGTACTTC; v_call: TRBV2; d_call: NA; j_call: TRBJ2-5; clone_size: NA
cdr3_aa: CASSNRVSGYGYTF; cdr3_nt: TGTGCCAGTAGTAACCGGGTGTCAGGCTATGGCTACACCTTC; v_call: TRBV19; d_call: NA; j_call: TRBJ1-2; clone_size: NA
cdr3_aa: CASSSQGLGTDTQYF; cdr3_nt: TGTGCCAGCAGCTCACAGGGGCTCGGCACAGATACGCAGTATTTT; v_call: TRBV7-3; d_call: TRBD1; j_call: TRBJ2-3; clone_size: NA
cdr3_aa: CASSPARAEQFF; cdr3_nt: TGTGCCAGCAGCCCCGCACGGGCTGAGCAGTTCTTC; v_call: TRBV7-9; d_call: NA; j_call: TRBJ2-1; clone_size: once
cdr3_aa: CASGRDQWAFF; cdr3_nt: TGTGCCAGTGGGCGGGACCAGTGGGCTTTCTTT; v_call: TRBV28; d_call: NA; j_call: TRBJ1-1; clone_size: NA
cdr3_aa: CASSIAGTLSSYEQYF; cdr3_nt: TGTGCCAGCAGCATAGCCGGGACGCTTTCCTCCTACGAGCAGTACTTC; v_call: TRBV5-5; d_call: NA; j_call: TRBJ2-7; clone_size: NA
cdr3_aa: CAWSRVFEAFF; cdr3_nt: TGTGCCTGGAGTAGAGTGTTTGAAGCTTTCTTT; v_call: TRBV30; d_call: NA; j_call: TRBJ1-1; clone_size: NA
cdr3_aa: CASSLDTRASGQPQHF; cdr3_nt: TGTGCCAGCAGCTTAGATACCAGGGCTTCAGGACAGCCCCAGCATTTT; v_call: TRBV7-6; d_call: NA; j_call: TRBJ1-5; clone_size: NA
cdr3_aa: CASSRTGSQETQYF; cdr3_nt: TGTGCCAGCAGCCGTACAGGGTCCCAAGAGACCCAGTACTTC; v_call: TRBV28; d_call: NA; j_call: TRBJ2-5; clone_size: NA
cdr3_aa: CASSLGELETQYF; cdr3_nt: TGTGCCAGCAGCTTGGGGGAACTCGAGACCCAGTACTTC; v_call: TRBV11-2; d_call: NA; j_call: TRBJ2-5; clone_size: NA
cdr3_aa: CATSRGLQGRSYEQYF; cdr3_nt: TGTGCCACCAGCAGAGGTTTACAGGGGAGATCCTACGAGCAGTACTTC; v_call: TRBV15; d_call: TRBD1; j_call: TRBJ2-7; clone_size: NA
cdr3_aa: CASSTRTGGHEQYF; cdr3_nt: TGTGCCAGCAGTACAAGGACAGGGGGCCACGAGCAGTACTTC; v_call: TRBV27; d_call: TRBD1; j_call: TRBJ2-7; clone_size: NA
cdr3_aa: CASRQGSGANVLTF; cdr3_nt: TGTGCCAGCAGACAGGGCTCTGGGGCCAACGTCCTGACTTTC; v_call: TRBV6-5; d_call: NA; j_call: TRBJ2-6; clone_size: few
cdr3_aa: CASSYTVPGGGDTQYF; cdr3_nt: TGTGCCAGCAGTTACACCGTCCCGGGCGGGGGGGATACGCAGTATTTT; v_call: TRBV6-5; d_call: TRBD2; j_call: TRBJ2-3; clone_size: NA
cdr3_aa: CASSLSSGGELIDTQYF; cdr3_nt: TGTGCCAGTAGCCTTTCCTCAGGGGGCGAGTTGATAGATACGCAGTATTTT; v_call: TRBV19; d_call: TRBD1; j_call: TRBJ2-3; clone_size: NA
cdr3_aa: CASSVGQGRHNEQFF; cdr3_nt: TGTGCCAGCAGCGTAGGGCAGGGACGCCACAATGAGCAGTTCTTC; v_call: TRBV9; d_call: NA; j_call: TRBJ2-1; clone_size: once
cdr3_aa: CASADRGETQYF; cdr3_nt: TGTGCCAGTGCCGACAGAGGAGAGACCCAGTACTTC; v_call: TRBV19; d_call: NA; j_call: TRBJ2-5; clone_size: NA
cdr3_aa: CAEANFLAGTGELFF; cdr3_nt: TGTGCCGAGGCGAACTTTTTAGCAGGCACCGGGGAGCTGTTTTTT; v_call: TRBV7-9; d_call: NA; j_call: TRBJ2-2; clone_size: NA
cdr3_aa: CASSYSAGAYEQYF; cdr3_nt: TGTGCCAGCAGTTACTCGGCGGGAGCCTACGAGCAGTACTTC; v_call: TRBV6-5; d_call: TRBD2; j_call: TRBJ2-7; clone_size: NA
cdr3_aa: CASSRIGRDEAFF; cdr3_nt: TGTGCCAGCAGCCGGATTGGGAGGGACGAAGCTTTCTTT; v_call: TRBV14; d_call: NA; j_call: TRBJ1-1; clone_size: once
cdr3_aa: CASSRTSGPNNEQFF; cdr3_nt: TGTGCCAGTAGTCGGACTAGCGGGCCGAACAATGAGCAGTTCTTC; v_call: TRBV19; d_call: TRBD2; j_call: TRBJ2-1; clone_size: NA
cdr3_aa: CASSLRGFNTEAFF; cdr3_nt: TGTGCCAGCAGTTTAAGGGGTTTTAACACTGAAGCTTTCTTT; v_call: TRBV28; d_call: NA; j_call: TRBJ1-1; clone_size: NA
cdr3_aa: CASSPEIAGGLSKVFF; cdr3_nt: TGTGCCAGCAGCCCAGAGATAGCGGGGGGTCTTTCTAAGGTCTTCTTC; v_call: TRBV28; d_call: TRBD2; j_call: TRBJ2-1; clone_size: NA
cdr3_aa: CASSSGSYTEAFF; cdr3_nt: TGTGCCAGCAGCTCAGGGAGCTACACTGAAGCTTTCTTT; v_call: TRBV12-3/TRBV12-4; d_call: NA; j_call: TRBJ1-1; clone_size: NA
cdr3_aa: CASSPRDRGRSPLHF; cdr3_nt: TGTGCCAGCAGTCCGAGGGACAGGGGGCGTTCACCCCTCCACTTT; v_call: TRBV6-5; d_call: TRBD1; j_call: TRBJ1-6; clone_size: NA
cdr3_aa: CASSQFEPTGELFF; cdr3_nt: TGTGCCAGCAGCCAGTTTGAACCCACCGGGGAGCTGTTTTTT; v_call: TRBV3-1/TRBV3-2; d_call: NA; j_call: TRBJ2-2; clone_size: NA
cdr3_aa: CASSFTARGANVLTF; cdr3_nt: TGCGCCAGCAGCTTCACGGCGAGGGGGGCCAACGTCCTGACTTTC; v_call: TRBV5-1; d_call: NA; j_call: TRBJ2-6; clone_size: NA
cdr3_aa: CASSQDGEGITQYF; cdr3_nt: TGTGCCAGCAGCCAAGATGGTGAAGGGATAACCCAGTACTTC; v_call: TRBV4-2; d_call: NA; j_call: TRBJ2-5; clone_size: NA